This record concerns one T cell receptor (beta chain) sequence. How the authors handled the data: Researchers report that nucleated cell counts were estimated from reference gene primer amplification. The table came from immunoSEQ multiplex PCR; TCRdb's copy has only in-frame clones and leaves some out. The V and J calls and clone size were taken over from that table, and D and trimming were inferred from the DNA. The top ten hold around 7.8% of the sample, which has approximately 260,000 clones, 84% seen once. Germline loops: CDR1 KGHSH, CDR2 LQKENI. Trimming cost V 1 base and J 7 bases; bases outside gene matches: 6. CDR3 size: 14 residues. These data belong to a study of blood T cell repertoires in COVID-19. Study-level background: Researchers got acute and convalescent COVID-19 samples from the United States, Italy and Spain. In each case, the material was cDNA or gDNA derived from T cells, B-cell-depleted T cells, or PBMCs.

This sequence joins TRBV18 and TRBJ1-2; 7 bases fit TRBD1. The specimen sequenced was peripheral blood. The sequence derives from a human donor in a cohort sampled during active COVID-19. CDR3 nucleotides: TGTGCCAGCTCACCACAGGGACAGAGAGGTGGCTACACCTTC. It yields the protein CASSPQGQRGGYTF.